This entry lists 24 T cell receptor beta chains sequenced from one sample in a study of CD8+CD57+ T cells in acquired aplastic anemia. Genomic DNA served as template for TCR beta VDJ and CDR3 profiling. TCRdb processed the reads anew with MiXCR; each CDR3 protein has one entry. Of some 410,000 distinct CDR3 sequences in the sample, 55% to 75% were seen once. Sequenced sample: sorted CD4+, CD8+, or CD8+CD57+ T cells (not recorded which) from PBMCs. The receptor source for this set is a human donor in good health, serving as a control.

V gene TRBV7-2 combines with J gene TRBJ2-2; no clear D. Trimming took 2 bases from V and 6 from J, leaving 13 bases between them. CDR1 is SGHTA, CDR2 FQGNSA, per germline. CDR3 size: 15 residues. CDR3 DNA sequence: TGTGCCAGCAGCTTATCGATGGGTACAGCCGGGGAGCTGTTTTTT. It is translated as CASSLSMGTAGELFF.

V and J are TRBV20-1 and TRBJ2-2; tentative D call: TRBD1 (6 bases). The CDR3 loop spans 16 amino acids. From germline, CDR1 is DFQATT and CDR2 SNEGSKA (reference sequence). V lost 5 bases and J 5 bases, leaving 21 bases between the germline ends. The CDR3 DNA reads TGCAGTGCTCGGGACACGGAGGCTTTCTGGACCGGGGAGCTGTTTTTT. This encodes CSARDTEAFWTGELFF.

In its sample, this clonotype was seen a few times. The chain employs TRBV6-5 and TRBJ2-7, with 7 bases aligning to TRBD1. The trim removed 4 bases at V and 2 bases at J, leaving 5 bases unmatched. The germline V gene has CDR1 MNHEY and CDR2 SVGAGI. The CDR3 contains 14 residues. CDR3 in amino acids: CASSWRTGTYEQYF. The CDR3 nucleotides read TGTGCCAGCAGTTGGAGGACAGGCACCTACGAGCAGTACTTC.

Points on this clonotype: An end of the junction differs from the germline gene, which may be a read error. The chain joins TRBV7-9 to TRBJ1-6, with no clear D. CDR3 size: 16 residues. Per the germline V gene, CDR1 is SEHNR and CDR2 is FQNEAQ (reference sequence). CDR3 nucleotide sequence: TGTGCCAGCAGCCTGGGTGTAGATAGTAGAAATTCATCCCTCCACTTT. It translates to CASSLGVDSRNSSLHF.

This chain connects TRBV2 to TRBJ1-2; the D gene is possibly TRBD1 (5 bases). This CDR3 comprises 14 residues. CDR1 is SNHLY and CDR2 is FYNNEI in the germline V gene. Trimming pared 6 bases from V and 12 bases from J, leaving 23 bases between. The CDR3 DNA sequence: TGTGCCAGCAGCTTGGAGAGGGGCTCGGGTACCCACACCTTC. Its translation is CASSLERGSGTHTF.

A remark on this clonotype: At one end the junction does not follow the germline gene, possibly because of a read error. The gene calls are TRBV2 and TRBJ2-2, with D uncertain. From germline, CDR1 is SNHLY and CDR2 FYNNEI. The CDR3 spans 14 residues. The CDR3 is CASSESSNTGELFF. The CDR3 DNA sequence: TGTGCCAGCAGTGAATCCTCGAACACTGGGGAGCTGTTTTTT. The variable domain in full, with the rest retrieved from reference TRBV2 and TRBJ2-2, is EPEVTQTPSHQVTQMGQEVILRCVPISNHLYFYWYRQILGQKVEFLVSFYNNEISEKSEIFDDQFSVERPDGSNFTLKIRSTKLEDSAMYFCASSESSNTGELFFGEGSRLTVL.

J is TRBJ1-3 and V is TRBV14; a weak D match, TRBD1 (6 bases). V was cut by 4 bases and J by 2 bases, with 15 bases left in between. The CDR3 has 16 amino acids. In germline, CDR1 is SGHDN, CDR2 FVKESK. In DNA, the CDR3 is TGTGCCAGCAGCCTAGGGGGGAGGTCCGCTGGAAACACCATATATTTT. It codes for CASSLGGRSAGNTIYF. Looking up the rest from reference TRBV14 and TRBJ1-3 gives the full variable domain: EAGVTQFPSHSVIEKGQTVTLRCDPISGHDNLYWYRRVMGKEIKFLLHFVKESKQDESGMPNNRFLAERTGGTYSTLKVQPAELEDSGVYFCASSLGGRSAGNTIYFGEGSWLTVV.

The gene calls are TRBV7-2 and TRBJ2-7, with TRBD2 matching over 9 bases. Germline V gene lookup returns CDR1 SGHTA and CDR2 FQGNSA. V trimming: 5 bases; J trimming: 5 bases; junction bases outside the gene matches: 10. The CDR3 spans 15 residues. As DNA, the CDR3 is TGTGCCAGCAGCCGGGGAGCGGGGGGCCAAAACGAGCAGTACTTC. It yields the protein CASSRGAGGQNEQYF. Looking up the rest from reference TRBV7-2 and TRBJ2-7 gives the full variable domain: GAGVSQSPSNKVTEKGKDVELRCDPISGHTALYWYRQSLGQGLEFLIYFQGNSAPDKSGLPSDRFSAERTGGSVSTLTIQRTQQEDSAVYLCASSRGAGGQNEQYFGPGTRLTVT.

This clonotype was seen a few times. This may arise from a read error, as a much more abundant clone is one base away. V gene TRBV4-2 combines with J gene TRBJ2-1; TRBD2 matches 8 bases. This CDR3 spans 16 amino acids. Germline V CDR1 and CDR2: LGHNA, YNFKEQ. The DNA for the CDR3 is TGTGCCAGCAGCCAAAAGGGCGGGGGGCCATACAATGAGCAGCTCTTC. Translation gives CASSQKGGGPYNEQLF.

J is TRBJ1-6 and V is TRBV2; 9 bases line up with TRBD1. Germline V CDR1 and CDR2: SNHLY, FYNNEI. The CDR3 is made up of 14 amino acids. J was trimmed by 10 bases and V by 6 bases; bases with no gene match: 7. The CDR3 DNA sequence: TGTGCCAGCAGGGAACAGGGGGCAGGATCACCCCTCCACTTT. Its translation is CASREQGAGSPLHF.

This clonotype came up many times. The V and J genes are TRBV24-1 and TRBJ1-4; possibly TRBD1 for D (6 bases). Between the trimmed V and J ends, which lost 5 bases and 7 bases, there was a span of 10 bases. This CDR3 has 13 amino acids. From germline, CDR1 is KGHDR and CDR2 SFDVKD. The CDR3 nucleotides read TGTGCCACCAGTGCAGGGGAGGGTGAAAAACTGTTTTTT. It encodes CATSAGEGEKLFF.

This clonotype was picked up a small number of times. The chain combines TRBV5-1 with TRBJ2-7; the D gene is possibly TRBD1 (5 bases). The CDR3 is made up of 13 amino acids. Trimming cost V 2 bases and J 3 bases, with 9 bases left between them. In germline, CDR1 is SGHRS, CDR2 YFSETQ. DNA for the CDR3: TGCGCCAGCAGCTTTACCACAGGCTACGAGCAGTACGTC. Translated, it gives CASSFTTGYEQYV.

The V call is TRBV7-2, the J call TRBJ1-1, with a weak D call TRBD1 (5 bases). V was clipped by 5 bases and J by 12 bases, with 22 bases between them. Germline V lookup: CDR1 SGHTA, CDR2 FQGNSA. The CDR3 spans 14 residues. The CDR3 DNA sequence: TGTGCCAGCAGCGCCGTGGCTACCGACAGAGACCCTTTCTTT. Residues: CASSAVATDRDPFF.

This clonotype was picked up a small number of times. This CDR3 reads CATSGPTSGRGEQFF. CDR3 coding DNA: TGTGCCACCAGCGGGCCGACTAGCGGGAGGGGCGAGCAGTTCTTC. The V and J genes are TRBV15 and TRBJ2-1; 14 nucleotides agree with TRBD2. CDR1 and CDR2 from the germline V gene are LNHNV and YYDKDF (reference sequence). Trimming at V came to 5 bases and at J to 10 bases, leaving 7 bases not matched to a gene. The CDR3 covers 15 residues.

This clonotype was seen once. The rearrangement links TRBV2 to TRBJ2-6, with a tentative D call TRBD2 (6 bases). Germline V CDR1 and CDR2: SNHLY, FYNNEI. The CDR3 covers 17 residues. Trimming pared 3 bases from V and 15 bases from J, leaving 27 bases between. The CDR3 protein is CASSEFVVGSGHFALTF. The CDR3 region has the DNA TGTGCCAGCAGTGAGTTCGTCGTGGGGAGCGGGCACTTCGCCCTGACTTTC.

The sample holds many counts of this clonotype. The V and J genes are TRBV2 and TRBJ2-5; D is possibly TRBD1 (6 bases). V lost 8 bases, J lost 3 bases, and 10 bases lay in between. Germline V CDR1 and CDR2: SNHLY, FYNNEI. The CDR3 spans 12 residues. The CDR3 protein is CASRDNEETQYF. CDR3 DNA sequence: TGTGCCAGCCGGGACAACGAAGAGACCCAGTACTTC.

This clonotype was counted once. V and J are TRBV4-3 and TRBJ1-1; 10 bases align to TRBD1. J gave up 6 bases and V 6 bases, and 4 bases lay outside the gene matches. Germline lookup yields CDR1 LGHNA and CDR2 YSLEER. The CDR3 is made up of 13 amino acids. CDR3 nucleotide sequence: TGCGCCAGCAGTCCGACAGGGGGCCCTGAAGCTTTCTTT. Translated, it gives CASSPTGGPEAFF.

This chain joins TRBV7-2 and TRBJ1-4; D is ambiguous. The CDR3 has 13 amino acids. The germline V and J ends were trimmed by 3 bases and 8 bases, with 10 bases remaining between them. Germline values: CDR1 SGHTA, CDR2 FQGNSA. The CDR3 here is CASSFGNGEKLFF. CDR3 DNA: TGTGCCAGCAGCTTCGGGAATGGGGAAAAACTGTTTTTT.

This clonotype was seen more than once but under ten times. The chain employs TRBV6-2 or TRBV6-3 and TRBJ2-2, with 9 positions matching TRBD1. CDR1 MNHEY and CDR2 SVGEGT come from the germline V gene. V shed 4 bases and J 4 bases; nucleotides not matched to a gene: 4. This CDR3 spans 15 amino acids. In DNA form, the CDR3 reads TGTGCCAGCAGTTCCGGACAGGGGCGCACCGGGGAGCTGTTTTTT. This encodes CASSSGQGRTGELFF.

This clonotype was recorded at least ten times. This sequence joins TRBV11-2 and TRBJ1-2; TRBD1 might be the D (5 bases). The V and J ends lost 2 bases and 13 bases respectively, with 17 bases between them. The CDR3 has 13 amino acids. Germline loops: CDR1 SGHAT, CDR2 FQNNGV. The chain's CDR3 is CASSLPGTPVPTF. Here the CDR3 DNA reads TGTGCCAGCAGCTTACCCGGGACTCCCGTCCCCACCTTC.

The chain links TRBV24-1 to TRBJ1-2; the D gene is possibly TRBD1 (6 bases). There are 16 residues in the CDR3. Germline assignment: CDR1 KGHDR and CDR2 SFDVKD. The germline V and J ends were trimmed by 5 bases and 0 bases, with 15 bases remaining between them. The CDR3 DNA follows: TGTGCCACCAGTGGGTCGATACAGGGACCTAACTATGGCTACACCTTC. Translated, it gives CATSGSIQGPNYGYTF.

As regards this clonotype: Here the CDR3 omits its conserved ending phenylalanine or tryptophan, so a read error is the likely source. No DNA is shown, since the ends of the CDR3 on it are uncertain; the CDR3 is the one TCRdb lists. The chain joins TRBV24-1 to TRBJ2-3; the D call TRBD1 from the table was never checked on the DNA. Germline values: CDR1 KGHDR, CDR2 SFDVKD. Counting both end residues, the CDR3 totals 15 amino acids. The chain's CDR3 is CATSGLQGGQAFFGQ.

This clonotype was seen only once. The V gene is TRBV5-1, the J gene TRBJ2-7; 7 positions agree with TRBD1. From germline, CDR1 is SGHRS and CDR2 YFSETQ. V dropped 4 bases and J dropped 3; count of bases not matched to a gene: 10. CDR3 length: 15 amino acids. The CDR3 sequence is CASSLTPGQIYEQYF. CDR3 nucleotides: TGCGCCAGCAGCCTGACACCGGGACAGATCTACGAGCAGTACTTC.

Turning to this clonotype: With a much larger clone just one base away, this may be a read error. The chain uses TRBV5-8 and TRBJ2-5, with D perhaps given as TRBD1 or TRBD2 (5 bases each). V was trimmed by 7 bases and J by 7 bases, leaving 23 bases between them. The CDR3 totals 15 residues. Per the germline V gene, CDR1 is SGHTS and CDR2 is YDEGEE. This CDR3 reads CASGLGLDGAGTQYF. The CDR3 DNA follows: TGTGCCAGCGGGTTGGGGCTTGATGGGGCGGGGACCCAGTACTTC.